The next 22 T cell receptor beta chains were all read from a single sample in a study of radiotherapy plus CTLA-4 blockade in lung cancer. Using immunoSEQ multiplex PCR, the repertoire was profiled, and TCRdb retains in-frame clones only, with some absent. There are about 57,000 clones in the sample; more than 60% occur only once, and approximately 16% lies in the top ten. Sequenced material: peripheral blood, taken from a patient treated with radiotherapy plus ipilimumab. The receptors originated from a human donor with non-small cell lung cancer who had a complete response to radiotherapy plus ipilimumab.

The sample holds one count of this clone. The chain carries TRBV7-9 and TRBJ2-2; 7 nucleotides align to TRBD1. CDR3 length equals 16 residues. With 3 bases clipped from V and 5 bases from J, the junction kept 9 bases outside the gene matches. Germline-derived CDR1 and CDR2 are SEHNR and FQNEAQ (reference sequence). The CDR3 bases are TGTGCCAGCAGCTTCCGACAGGGTAAAGGGACCGGGGAGCTGTTTTTT. Protein: CASSFRQGKGTGELFF. The full variable domain, completed using reference TRBV7-9 and TRBJ2-2, is DTGVSQNPRHKITKRGQNVTFRCDPISEHNRLYWYRQTLGQGPEFLTYFQNEAQLEKSRLLSDRFSAERPKGSFSTLEIQRTEQGDSAMYLCASSFRQGKGTGELFFGEGSRLTVL.

This rearrangement joins TRBV6-5 to TRBJ1-1; D unresolved. The CDR3 has 14 residues. Trimming shortened V by 3 bases and J by 2 bases, and 10 bases separated the two germline ends. Germline-derived CDR1 and CDR2 are MNHEY and SVGAGI. This chain's CDR3 is CASSYFGRNTEAFF. The CDR3 coding sequence is TGTGCCAGCAGTTATTTTGGGAGAAACACTGAAGCTTTCTTT.

This sequence joins TRBV4-3 and TRBJ1-4; D unresolved. The CDR3 has 14 residues. Per the germline V gene, CDR1 is LGHNA and CDR2 is YSLEER. V was trimmed by 0 bases and J by 7 bases, leaving 9 bases between them. CDR3 residues: CASSQDHVSEKLFF. The CDR3 DNA follows: TGCGCCAGCAGCCAAGATCACGTTAGTGAAAAACTGTTTTTT.

The genes are TRBV27 and TRBJ1-2; 8 bases align to TRBD1. Germline V gene sequence: CDR1 MNHEY, CDR2 SMNVEV (reference sequence). The CDR3 runs to 15 residues. Germline trimming cut 5 bases from V and 8 bases from J; bases unmatched to any gene: 13. The CDR3 DNA reads TGTGCCAGCAGTAGGACAGGGATGCCGTCAGAGGGCTACACCTTC. Translating it yields CASSRTGMPSEGYTF.

The J gene is TRBJ1-2, the V gene TRBV9; D is unclear. The CDR3 is 13 residues long. CDR1 is SGDLS and CDR2 is YYNGEE in the germline V gene. Trimming stripped 4 bases from V and 6 bases from J, with 13 bases between. The CDR3 DNA reads as TGTGCCAGCAGCCCCTGGGCCTCCGATGGCTACACCTTC. Amino acid sequence: CASSPWASDGYTF. Full variable domain (outside the CDR3, taken from reference TRBV9 and TRBJ1-2): DSGVTQTPKHLITATGQRVTLRCSPRSGDLSVYWYQQSLDQGLQFLIQYYNGEERAKGNILERFSAQQFPDLHSELNLSSLELGDSALYFCASSPWASDGYTFGSGTRLTVV.

This clone turned up a few times. The J gene is TRBJ1-6, the V gene TRBV7-9; 7 bases line up with TRBD1. Germline trimming cut 5 bases from V and 8 bases from J; bases unmatched to any gene: 9. CDR3 length equals 15 residues. Germline assignment: CDR1 SEHNR and CDR2 FQNEAQ (reference sequence). Written as DNA, the CDR3 is TGTGCCAGCAGCACTAGGGGGCGTGGATATTCACCCCTCCACTTT. This translates into CASSTRGRGYSPLHF. Variable domain in full (rest from reference TRBV7-9 and TRBJ1-6): DTGVSQNPRHKITKRGQNVTFRCDPISEHNRLYWYRQTLGQGPEFLTYFQNEAQLEKSRLLSDRFSAERPKGSFSTLEIQRTEQGDSAMYLCASSTRGRGYSPLHFGNGTRLTVT.

The chain employs TRBV7-2 and TRBJ1-2; D is undetermined. This CDR3 is 14 amino acids long. Per germline, CDR1 SGHTA and CDR2 FQGNSA. V was cut by 1 base and J by 3 bases, with 9 bases left in between. CDR3 sequence: CASSLVSSHYGYTF. For the CDR3, the DNA is TGTGCCAGCAGCTTAGTCTCAAGCCACTATGGCTACACCTTC.

V is TRBV5-8 and J is TRBJ1-3; 7 positions agree with TRBD1. The trim removed 4 bases at V and 3 bases at J, leaving 7 bases unmatched. CDR1 and CDR2 from the germline V gene are SGHTS and YDEGEE. CDR3 length: 15 amino acids. CDR3 sequence reads: CASSIGQEHGNTIYF. Written as DNA, the CDR3 is TGTGCCAGCAGCATAGGACAGGAACATGGAAACACCATATATTTT.

This clone was seen just once. V is TRBV5-4 and J is TRBJ2-7; perhaps TRBD2 as D (7 bases). From germline, CDR1 is SGHNT and CDR2 YYREEE (reference sequence). Deletions cut 3 bases from V and 3 bases from J, with 19 bases between. The CDR3 is made up of 16 amino acids. The CDR3 region is CASSSTPRGGIYEQYF. The CDR3, as DNA: TGTGCCAGCAGCTCGACACCTAGGGGGGGTATCTACGAGCAGTACTTC.

The J gene is TRBJ1-5, the V gene TRBV18; D is undetermined. The CDR3 runs to 14 residues. CDR1 is KGHSH, CDR2 LQKENI, per germline. V dropped 5 bases and J dropped 2 bases, with 10 bases sitting between them. CDR3 protein: CASSLGGGNQPQHF. Here the CDR3 DNA reads TGTGCCAGCTCATTAGGAGGAGGCAATCAGCCCCAGCATTTT.

The V gene is TRBV19, the J gene TRBJ2-2, with TRBD2 matching 7 bases. Germline CDR1 LNHDA, CDR2 SQIVND (reference sequence). CDR3 length equals 12 residues. This chain's CDR3 is CSSSGDTGELFF. CDR3 nucleotides: TGTTCTTCTAGCGGCGACACCGGGGAGCTGTTTTTT.

The gene calls are TRBV5-4 and TRBJ1-1; tentative D call: TRBD1 (6 bases). The CDR3 loop spans 15 amino acids. Trimming left V 4 bases short and J 5 bases short, with 18 bases between. Germline-derived CDR1 and CDR2 are SGHNT and YYREEE (reference sequence). CDR3 sequence reads: CASSREQGEWTEAFF. CDR3 bases: TGTGCCAGCAGCCGCGAACAGGGAGAGTGGACTGAAGCTTTCTTT. Complete variable domain (other parts from reference TRBV5-4 and TRBJ1-1): ETGVTQSPTHLIKTRGQQVTLRCSSQSGHNTVSWYQQALGQGPQFIFQYYREEENGRGNFPPRFSGLQFPNYSSELNVNALELDDSALYLCASSREQGEWTEAFFGQGTRLTVV.

This chain links TRBV9 with TRBJ2-7, with 7 bases identical to TRBD2. The V gene's germline CDR1 is SGDLS and CDR2 YYNGEE. V lost 0 bases and J lost 0; bases outside the gene matches: 6. The CDR3 loop spans 16 amino acids. The CDR3 nucleotides read TGTGCCAGCAGCGTAGTTAGCGGGCACACCTCCTACGAGCAGTACGTC. Encoded protein: CASSVVSGHTSYEQYV.

This clone was seen just once. This rearrangement joins TRBV29-1 to TRBJ1-1, with 8 bases matching TRBD1. This CDR3 has 11 amino acids. J lost 8 bases, V lost 6 bases, and 5 bases had no gene match. CDR1 is SQVTM and CDR2 is ANQGSEA in the germline V gene. Here the CDR3 DNA reads TGCAGCGTAGATGCAGGGGGCGAAGCTTTCTTT. This sequence encodes CSVDAGGEAFF.

J is TRBJ1-5 and V is TRBV7-9; D possibly corresponds to TRBD1 (6 bases). The CDR3 is 14 residues long. Germline assignment: CDR1 SEHNR and CDR2 FQNEAQ (reference sequence). V shed 5 bases and J shed 4 bases, with 12 bases lying between them. CDR3 residues: CASSPTGNNQPQHF. DNA for the CDR3: TGTGCCAGCAGCCCTACAGGGAATAATCAGCCCCAGCATTTT.

The gene calls are TRBV5-1 and TRBJ2-7; D possibly corresponds to TRBD1 (5 bases). The end of the DNA is better explained by TRBJ2-1, so the J call may be wrong. The CDR3 consists of 15 residues. Germline CDR1 reads SGHRS; CDR2 reads YFSETQ. The CDR3 is CASSFDSSSYNEQFF. The DNA of the CDR3 is TGCGCCAGCAGCTTTGACAGTAGCTCCTACAATGAGCAGTTCTTC.

The rearrangement uses TRBV4-2 and TRBJ1-6, with TRBD1 matching over 11 bases. CDR1 LGHNA and CDR2 YNFKEQ come from the germline V gene. CDR3 length: 19 amino acids. Trimming cost V 3 bases and J 7 bases; bases outside gene matches: 14. Here the CDR3 DNA reads TGTGCCAGCAGCCATTATTCCGGGACAGGGGGGACTTGGAATTCACCCCTCCACTTT. It specifies CASSHYSGTGGTWNSPLHF.

This chain uses TRBV21-1 with TRBJ2-7; the D call TRBD2 from the table was never checked on the DNA. TRBV21-1 is labeled a pseudogene. The CDR3 runs 19 residues. The CDR3 is CASSKVTPSGRAGGGEQYV. The CDR3 DNA reads TGTGCCAGCAGCAAAGTAACTCCTAGCGGGAGGGCCGGGGGTGGCGAGCAGTACGTC.

In DNA form, the CDR3 reads TGCGCCAGCAGCCAAGAAACGGTGAACACTGAAGCTTTCTTT. It translates to CASSQETVNTEAFF. The V and J genes are TRBV4-1 and TRBJ1-1; no firm D call. The CDR3 is 14 amino acids. From germline, CDR1 is MGHRA and CDR2 YSYEKL. Trimming took off 0 bases at V and 0 bases at J, with 5 bases between the two ends.

The chain couples TRBV27 to TRBJ2-5, with a weak D call TRBD1 (6 bases). Trimming left V 6 bases short and J 5 bases short, with 13 bases between. Germline CDR1 and CDR2: MNHEY and SMNVEV (reference sequence). The CDR3 consists of 13 residues. CDR3 DNA sequence: TGTGCCAGCAGGAAACAGGGTCGGGAGACCCAGTACTTC. Encoded protein: CASRKQGRETQYF.

The CDR3 region has the DNA TGTGCCAGCAGCCAGACACCGGGGAAGCTAATTGGTGAAAAACTGTTTTTT. Protein sequence: CASSQTPGKLIGEKLFF. The chain joins TRBV5-4 to TRBJ1-4; D is unresolved. Trimming removed 4 bases from V and 7 bases from J, with 23 bases in between. Germline CDR1 and CDR2: SGHNT and YYREEE (reference sequence). CDR3 length: 17 amino acids.

In this sample, this clone turned up a few times. The V and J genes are TRBV19 and TRBJ1-3, with no clear D. The CDR3 is 15 amino acids. The germline V gene has CDR1 LNHDA and CDR2 SQIVND (reference sequence). Trimming removed 7 bases at V and 5 bases at J, with 18 bases between. In DNA, the CDR3 is TGTGCCAGTACCTCGGGATCCCCGGGGAGAAACACCATATATTTT. Encoded protein: CASTSGSPGRNTIYF.